This TCR beta chain came from a study of blood T cells in healthy people across ages (dated by TCRdb to the mid-2010s). Regarding the research as a whole: In model experiments, roughly one uniquely barcoded TCR beta cDNA molecule per two T cells was captured by template switching. Using deep sequencing normalized with unique cDNA molecular identifiers, the study measured how TCR beta repertoire diversity changes with age. The donors were divided into four age groups: young (average approximately 17 years), middle-aged (roughly 40), aged (approximately 59) and long-lived (roughly 88). To avoid experimental bias, donors of different ages were spread randomly across the sequencing lanes. Using the same blood draw, the study looked at two additional independent replicas of 1 million unique cDNA reads for two donors, one aged 18 to 30 and the other aged 80 or older.

Here is what the overall study found, with its caveats: Because donor CMV infection status was unknown, age-related changes in expanded clonotypes were potentially confounded. Compared with the aged group, the long-lived group had more naive CD4+ T cells, fewer expanded clones and increased TCR diversity, a pattern suggesting age selection. Observed TCR beta diversity per million T cells fell roughly linearly with age, and a significant reduction was already apparent by age roughly 40. Total diversity estimates from one million sequenced T cells were considered lower bounds and underestimates. Since profiling was done on bulk unsorted PBMCs, naive and antigen-experienced compartments could not be conclusively compared. The percentage of naive T cells measured by flow cytometry correlated strongly with observed TCR beta diversity.

This clonotype turned up a few times. Its antigen target is currently unknown. One base away there is no much larger clone; base qualities are not given. Donors were a few dozen systemically healthy Caucasian individuals from Russia aged roughly 6 to 90 years. Around 10 milliliters of peripheral blood were collected from each donor into EDTA-treated Vacutainer tubes. Ficoll-Paque density-gradient centrifugation was used to isolate PBMCs, with at least 6.5 million obtained per sample. Total RNA was extracted from PBMCs with Trizol reagent, with at least 6 micrograms obtained per sample. For every donor, flow cytometry on a PBMC aliquot measured the percentage of naive CD45RAhigh/CD27high T cells. The germline ends are 10 bases apart after V is trimmed by 1 base and J by 1 base. For CDR1 and CDR2, the germline V gene lists SGHTA and FQGNSA. The CDR3 holds 15 amino acids from the cysteine to the phenylalanine. Only the CDR3 region is kept as DNA, spanning 45 bases read in frame from base 1.

The protocol used for the library was 5' RACE. The reads were generated on an Illumina HiSeq 2500. A second PCR of roughly 6 to 12 cycles was run with a J-beta primer mix and a sample-barcoded 5' primer. A unique molecular identifier was introduced onto each TCR beta cDNA molecule by a template-switch 5' adaptor carrying 12 random nucleotides. Each sample yielded at least 3 million CDR3-containing paired-end reads. The Mint cDNA synthesis kit, primed by a TRBC-specific oligonucleotide, was used to synthesize first-strand cDNA from all RNA. After uracil-DNA glycosylase treatment, a first 18-cycle PCR used universal primers M1SS and BC2_uni_R on all cDNA. The authors processed their data as follows. Each sample was normalized by randomly selecting 1 million high-quality reads, each carrying a distinct molecular identifier. Reads sharing molecular identifiers were discarded rather than binned into consensus sequences. MiTCR, run with a Q25 quality threshold and the strictest error-elimination algorithm, handled CDR3 identification, clonotype clustering and error correction. A nonparametric unseen species model with Euler transformation was used to estimate a lower bound on total TCR beta diversity. The raw public data were reprocessed by TCRdb itself: fastp quality trimming at Q25, MiXCR clonotype calling, in-frame beta chains only. Rows matching on CDR3 protein sequence are summarized as one entry with the most common DNA and genes. It is TCRdb's table, rather than the study itself, that gives the V and J calls and clone size. The sample has 1,500,000 or so distinct CDR3 sequences on record, approximately 42% of them singletons. The ten largest clonotypes hold more than 4% of the sample.

The source is a young woman in good health. The V and J genes are TRBV7-2 and TRBJ1-1; the D gene is perhaps TRBD1, from 6 matching bases. The sample was blood. The base sequence is TGTGCCAGCAGCTTAGATATCAGGGGGAACACTGAAGCTTTCTTT. This sequence encodes CASSLDIRGNTEAFF.